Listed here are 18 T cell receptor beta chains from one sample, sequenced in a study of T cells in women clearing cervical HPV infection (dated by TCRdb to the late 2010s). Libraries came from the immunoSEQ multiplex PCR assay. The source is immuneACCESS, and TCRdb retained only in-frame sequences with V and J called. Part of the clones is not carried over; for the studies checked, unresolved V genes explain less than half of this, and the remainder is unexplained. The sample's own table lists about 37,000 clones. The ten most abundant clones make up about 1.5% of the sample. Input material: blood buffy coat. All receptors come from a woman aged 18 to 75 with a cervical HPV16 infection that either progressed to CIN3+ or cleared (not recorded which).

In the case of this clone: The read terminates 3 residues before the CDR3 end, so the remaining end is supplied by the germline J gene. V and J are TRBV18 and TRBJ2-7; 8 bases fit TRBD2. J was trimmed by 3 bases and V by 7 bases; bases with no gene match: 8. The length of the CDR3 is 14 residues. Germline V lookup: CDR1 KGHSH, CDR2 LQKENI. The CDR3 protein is CASLGPGGVYEQYF. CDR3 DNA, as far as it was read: TGTGCCAGCTTAGGACCCGGGGGGGTCTACGAG. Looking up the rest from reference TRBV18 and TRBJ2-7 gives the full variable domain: NAGVMQNPRHLVRRRGQEARLRCSPMKGHSHVYWYRQLPEEGLKFMVYLQKENIIDESGMPKERFSAEFPKEGPSILRIQQVVRGDSAAYFCASLGPGGVYEQYFGPGTRLTVT.

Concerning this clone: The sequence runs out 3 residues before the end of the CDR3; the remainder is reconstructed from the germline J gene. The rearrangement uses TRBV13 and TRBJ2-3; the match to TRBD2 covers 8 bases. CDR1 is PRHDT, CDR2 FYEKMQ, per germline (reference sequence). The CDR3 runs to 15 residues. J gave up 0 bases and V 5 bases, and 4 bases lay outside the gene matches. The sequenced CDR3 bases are TGTGCCAGCAGCGTGCTAGCGGGTAGCACAGATACG. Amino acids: CASSVLAGSTDT. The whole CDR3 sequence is CASSVLAGSTDTQYF.

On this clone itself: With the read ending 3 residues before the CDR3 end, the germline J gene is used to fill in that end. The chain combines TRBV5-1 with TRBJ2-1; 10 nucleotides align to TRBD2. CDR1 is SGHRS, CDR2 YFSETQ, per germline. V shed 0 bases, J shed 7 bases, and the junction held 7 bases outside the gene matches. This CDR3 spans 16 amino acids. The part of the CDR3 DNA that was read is TGCGCCAGCAGCTTGGATCCTAGCGGGAGAGTGAATGAG. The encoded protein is CASSLDPSGRVNE. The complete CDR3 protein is CASSLDPSGRVNEQFF.

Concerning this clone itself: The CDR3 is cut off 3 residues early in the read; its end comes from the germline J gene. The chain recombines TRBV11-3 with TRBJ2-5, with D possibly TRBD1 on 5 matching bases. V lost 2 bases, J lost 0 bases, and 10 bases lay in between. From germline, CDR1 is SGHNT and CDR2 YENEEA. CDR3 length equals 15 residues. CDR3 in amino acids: CASSLLGQYQETQYF. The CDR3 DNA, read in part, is TGTGCCAGCAGCTTACTGGGGCAGTACCAAGAGACC.

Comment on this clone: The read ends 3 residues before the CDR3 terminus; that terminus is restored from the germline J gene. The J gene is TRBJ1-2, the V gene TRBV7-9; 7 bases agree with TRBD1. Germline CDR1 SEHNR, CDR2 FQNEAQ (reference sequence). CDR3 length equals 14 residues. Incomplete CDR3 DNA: TGTGCCAGCAGCTCGACAGGGAACACCTACGAC. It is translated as CASSSTGNTYD. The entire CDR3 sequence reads CASSSTGNTYDYTF.

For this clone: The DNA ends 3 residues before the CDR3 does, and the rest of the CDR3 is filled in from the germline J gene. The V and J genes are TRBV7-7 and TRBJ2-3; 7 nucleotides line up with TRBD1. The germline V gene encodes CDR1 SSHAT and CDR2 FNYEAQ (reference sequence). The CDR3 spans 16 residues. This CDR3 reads CASSLGRGIIQETQYF. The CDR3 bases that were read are TGTGCCAGCAGCTTGGGCAGGGGGATAATACAAGAGACG.

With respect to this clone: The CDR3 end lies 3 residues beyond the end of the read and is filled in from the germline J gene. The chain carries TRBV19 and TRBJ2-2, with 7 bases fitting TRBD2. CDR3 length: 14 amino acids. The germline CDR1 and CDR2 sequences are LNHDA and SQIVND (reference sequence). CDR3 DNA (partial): TGTGCCAGTAGTATCGGGGGGACTAATGAAAAG. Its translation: CASSIGGTNEK. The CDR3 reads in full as CASSIGGTNEKLFF.

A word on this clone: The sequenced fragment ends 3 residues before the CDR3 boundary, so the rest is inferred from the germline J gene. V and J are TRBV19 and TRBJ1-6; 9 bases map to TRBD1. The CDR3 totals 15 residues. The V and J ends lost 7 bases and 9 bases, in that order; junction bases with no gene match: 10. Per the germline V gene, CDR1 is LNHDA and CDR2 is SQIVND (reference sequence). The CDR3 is CASTRSGQGGSPLHF. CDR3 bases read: TGTGCCAGTACCCGGTCGGGACAGGGAGGTTCACCC.

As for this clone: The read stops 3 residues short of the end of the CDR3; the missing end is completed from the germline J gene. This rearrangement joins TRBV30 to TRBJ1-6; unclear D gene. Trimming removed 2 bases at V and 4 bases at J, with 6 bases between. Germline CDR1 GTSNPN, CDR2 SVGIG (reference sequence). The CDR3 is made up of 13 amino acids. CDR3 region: CAWSTQYNSPLHF. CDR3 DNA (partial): TGTGCCTGGAGTACACAATATAATTCACCC.

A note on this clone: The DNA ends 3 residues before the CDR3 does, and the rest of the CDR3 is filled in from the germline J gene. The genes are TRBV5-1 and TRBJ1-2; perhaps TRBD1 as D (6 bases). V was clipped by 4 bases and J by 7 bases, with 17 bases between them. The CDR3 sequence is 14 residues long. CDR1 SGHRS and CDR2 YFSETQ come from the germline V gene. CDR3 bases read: TGCGCCAGCAGCCCGGGGGGCGGGACGCCTGGC. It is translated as CASSPGGGTPG. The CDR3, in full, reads CASSPGGGTPGYTF.

CDR3: CASTRTGVTEAFF. The sequenced CDR3 bases are TGTGCCAGTACCCGGACAGGGGTTACTGAA. This rearrangement joins TRBV19 to TRBJ1-1, with 9 bases identical to TRBD1. The CDR3 is cut off 3 residues early in the read; its end comes from the germline J gene. CDR1 and CDR2 from the germline V gene are LNHDA and SQIVND (reference sequence). The CDR3 is made up of 13 amino acids. V was clipped by 7 bases and J by 5 bases; unmatched bases: 5.

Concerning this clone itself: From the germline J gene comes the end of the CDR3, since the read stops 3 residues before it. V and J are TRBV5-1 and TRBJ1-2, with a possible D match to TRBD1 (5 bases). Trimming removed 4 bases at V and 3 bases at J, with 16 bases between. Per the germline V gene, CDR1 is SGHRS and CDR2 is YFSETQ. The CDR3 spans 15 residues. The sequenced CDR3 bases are TGCGCCAGCAGCCCCGGGGGACTAGCTGACTATGGC. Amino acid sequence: CASSPGGLADYG. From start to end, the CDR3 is CASSPGGLADYGYTF. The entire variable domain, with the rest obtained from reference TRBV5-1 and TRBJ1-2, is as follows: KAGVTQTPRYLIKTRGQQVTLSCSPISGHRSVSWYQQTPGQGLQFLFEYFSETQRNKGNFPGRFSGRQFSNSRSEMNVSTLELGDSALYLCASSPGGLADYGYTFGSGTRLTVV.

The part of the CDR3 DNA that was read is TGTGCCAGTAGTCCAACTCGGACCGGGGAG. This codes for CASSPTRTGE. The whole CDR3 region reads CASSPTRTGELFF. V is TRBV19 and J is TRBJ2-2; no definite D call. The read ends 3 residues before the CDR3 terminus; that terminus is restored from the germline J gene. This CDR3 has 13 residues. Germline lookup yields CDR1 LNHDA and CDR2 SQIVND (reference sequence). The ends were cut back, 5 bases at V and 5 bases at J, with 9 bases in the middle.

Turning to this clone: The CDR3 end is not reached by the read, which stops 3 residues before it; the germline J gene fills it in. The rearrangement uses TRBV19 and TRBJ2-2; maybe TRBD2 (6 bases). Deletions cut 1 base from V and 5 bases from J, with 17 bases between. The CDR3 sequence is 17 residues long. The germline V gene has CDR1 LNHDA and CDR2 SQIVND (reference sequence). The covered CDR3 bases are TGTGCCAGTAGTATAGGCGGCGGGGCCAGAATAACCGGGGAG. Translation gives CASSIGGGARITGE. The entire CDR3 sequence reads CASSIGGGARITGELFF.

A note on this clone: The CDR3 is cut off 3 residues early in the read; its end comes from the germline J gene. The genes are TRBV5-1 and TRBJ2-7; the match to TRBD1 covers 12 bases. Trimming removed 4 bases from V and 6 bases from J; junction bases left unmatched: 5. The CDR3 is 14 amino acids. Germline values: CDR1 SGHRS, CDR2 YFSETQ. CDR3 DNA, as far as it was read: TGCGCCAGCAGCACCGGGACAGGGGGCATCGAG. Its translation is CASSTGTGGIE. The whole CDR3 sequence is CASSTGTGGIEQYF.

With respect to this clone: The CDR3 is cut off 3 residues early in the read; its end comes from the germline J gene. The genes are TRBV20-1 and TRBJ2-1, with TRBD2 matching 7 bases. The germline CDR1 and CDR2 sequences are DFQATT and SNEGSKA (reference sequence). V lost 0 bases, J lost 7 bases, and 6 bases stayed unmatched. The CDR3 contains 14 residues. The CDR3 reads CSAREAGVANEQFF. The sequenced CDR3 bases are TGCAGTGCTAGAGAGGCGGGAGTGGCAAATGAG.

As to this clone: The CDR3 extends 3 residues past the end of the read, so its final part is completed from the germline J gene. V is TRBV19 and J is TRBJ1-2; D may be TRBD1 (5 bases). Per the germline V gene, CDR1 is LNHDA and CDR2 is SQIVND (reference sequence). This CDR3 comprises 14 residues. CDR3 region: CASSIDRQGGGYTF. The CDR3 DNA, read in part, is TGTGCCAGTAGTATAGATCGGCAGGGTGGAGGC.

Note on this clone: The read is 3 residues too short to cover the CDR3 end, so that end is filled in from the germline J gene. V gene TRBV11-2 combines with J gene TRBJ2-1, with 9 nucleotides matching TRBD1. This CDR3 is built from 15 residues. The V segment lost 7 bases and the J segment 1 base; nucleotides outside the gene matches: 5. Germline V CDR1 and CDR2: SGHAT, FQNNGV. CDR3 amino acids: CASNPGQGSYNEQFF. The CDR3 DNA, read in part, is TGTGCCAGCAACCCGGGACAGGGTTCCTACAATGAG.